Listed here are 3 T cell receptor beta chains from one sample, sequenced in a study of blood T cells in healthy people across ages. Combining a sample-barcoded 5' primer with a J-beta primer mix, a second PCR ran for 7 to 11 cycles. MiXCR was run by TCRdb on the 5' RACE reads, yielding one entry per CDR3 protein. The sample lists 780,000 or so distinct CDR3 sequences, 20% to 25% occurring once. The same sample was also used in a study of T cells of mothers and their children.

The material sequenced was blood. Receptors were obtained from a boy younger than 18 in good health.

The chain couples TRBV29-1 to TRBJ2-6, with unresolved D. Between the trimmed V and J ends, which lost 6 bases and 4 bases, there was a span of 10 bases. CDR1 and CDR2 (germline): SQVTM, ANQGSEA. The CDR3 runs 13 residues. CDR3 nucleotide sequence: TGCAGCGTCCCCAGCTGGGGGGCCAACGTCCTGACTTTC. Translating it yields CSVPSWGANVLTF. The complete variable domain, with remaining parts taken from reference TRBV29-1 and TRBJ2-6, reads SAVISQKPSRDICQRGTSLTIQCQVDSQVTMMFWYRQQPGQSLTLIATANQGSEATYESGFVIDKFPISRPNLTFSTLTVSNMSPEDSSIYLCSVPSWGANVLTFGAGSRLTVL.

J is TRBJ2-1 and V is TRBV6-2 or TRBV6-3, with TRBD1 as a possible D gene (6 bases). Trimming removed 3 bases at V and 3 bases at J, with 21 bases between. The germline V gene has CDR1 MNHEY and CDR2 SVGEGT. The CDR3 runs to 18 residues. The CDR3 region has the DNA TGTGCCAGCAGTTATTCCGTCGGAGGACAGAATCTCTACAATGAGCAGTTCTTC. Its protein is CASSYSVGGQNLYNEQFF.

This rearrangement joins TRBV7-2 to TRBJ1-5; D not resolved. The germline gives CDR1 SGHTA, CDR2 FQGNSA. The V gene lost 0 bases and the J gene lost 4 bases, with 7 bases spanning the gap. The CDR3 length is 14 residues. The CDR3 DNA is TGTGCCAGCAGCTTAGCAGTAGGGAATCAGCCCCAGCATTTT. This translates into CASSLAVGNQPQHF.